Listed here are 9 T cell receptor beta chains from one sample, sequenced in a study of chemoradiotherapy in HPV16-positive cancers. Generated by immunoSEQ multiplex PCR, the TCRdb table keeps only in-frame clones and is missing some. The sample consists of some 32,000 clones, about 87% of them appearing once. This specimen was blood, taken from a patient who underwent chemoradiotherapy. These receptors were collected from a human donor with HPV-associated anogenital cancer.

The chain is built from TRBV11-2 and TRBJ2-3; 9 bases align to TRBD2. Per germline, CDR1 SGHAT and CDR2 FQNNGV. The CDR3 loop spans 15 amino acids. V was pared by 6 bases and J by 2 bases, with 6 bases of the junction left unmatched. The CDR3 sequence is CASRPAGGPTDTQYF. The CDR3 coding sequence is TGTGCCAGCAGGCCGGCGGGGGGGCCCACAGATACGCAGTATTTT.

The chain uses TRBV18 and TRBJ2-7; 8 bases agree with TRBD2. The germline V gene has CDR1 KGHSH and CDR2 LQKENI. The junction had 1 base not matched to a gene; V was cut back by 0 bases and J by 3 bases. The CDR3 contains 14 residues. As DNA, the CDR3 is TGTGCCAGCTCACCACCGACTAGCGTCTACGAGCAGTACTTC. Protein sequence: CASSPPTSVYEQYF.

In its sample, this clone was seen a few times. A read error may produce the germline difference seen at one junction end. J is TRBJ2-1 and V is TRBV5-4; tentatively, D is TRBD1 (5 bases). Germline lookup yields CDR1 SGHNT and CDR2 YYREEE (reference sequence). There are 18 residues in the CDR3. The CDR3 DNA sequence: TGTGCCAGCAGCTTGAAAATCGGCAGGGCTATCTCCGACAATGAGCAGTTCTTC. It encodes CASSLKIGRAISDNEQFF.

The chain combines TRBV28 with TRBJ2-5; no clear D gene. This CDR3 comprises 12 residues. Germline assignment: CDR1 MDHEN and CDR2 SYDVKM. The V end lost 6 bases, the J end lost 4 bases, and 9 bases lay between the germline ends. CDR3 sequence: CASSLYRETQYF. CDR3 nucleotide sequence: TGTGCCAGCAGCCTTTATAGAGAGACCCAGTACTTC.

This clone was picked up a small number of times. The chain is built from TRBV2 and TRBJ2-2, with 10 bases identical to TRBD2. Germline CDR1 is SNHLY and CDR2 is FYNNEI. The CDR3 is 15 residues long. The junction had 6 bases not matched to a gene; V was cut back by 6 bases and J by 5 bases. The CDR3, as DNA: TGTGCCAGCAGGTTAGCGGGAGGTAGGACCGGGGAGCTGTTTTTT. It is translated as CASRLAGGRTGELFF.

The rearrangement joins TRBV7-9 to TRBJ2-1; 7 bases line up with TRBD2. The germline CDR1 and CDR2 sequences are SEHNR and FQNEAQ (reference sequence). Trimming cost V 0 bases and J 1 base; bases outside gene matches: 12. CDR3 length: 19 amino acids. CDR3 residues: CASSLALSAGVPSYNEQFF. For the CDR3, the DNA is TGTGCCAGCAGCTTAGCTCTGTCGGCGGGAGTTCCTTCCTACAATGAGCAGTTCTTC. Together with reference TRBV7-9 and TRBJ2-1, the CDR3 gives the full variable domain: DTGVSQNPRHKITKRGQNVTFRCDPISEHNRLYWYRQTLGQGPEFLTYFQNEAQLEKSRLLSDRFSAERPKGSFSTLEIQRTEQGDSAMYLCASSLALSAGVPSYNEQFFGPGTRLTVL.

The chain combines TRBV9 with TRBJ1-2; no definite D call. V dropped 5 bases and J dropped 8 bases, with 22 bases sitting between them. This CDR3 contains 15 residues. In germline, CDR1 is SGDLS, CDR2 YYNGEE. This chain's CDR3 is CASSPSSGSRGGYTF. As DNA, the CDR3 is TGTGCCAGCAGTCCATCCTCCGGGTCCCGAGGAGGCTACACCTTC.

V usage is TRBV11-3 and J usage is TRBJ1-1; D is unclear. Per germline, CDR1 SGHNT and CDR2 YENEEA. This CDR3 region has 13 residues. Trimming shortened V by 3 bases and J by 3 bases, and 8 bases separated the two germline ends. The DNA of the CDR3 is TGTGCCAGCAGCTTGATTAAGGACACTGAAGCTTTCTTT. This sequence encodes CASSLIKDTEAFF.

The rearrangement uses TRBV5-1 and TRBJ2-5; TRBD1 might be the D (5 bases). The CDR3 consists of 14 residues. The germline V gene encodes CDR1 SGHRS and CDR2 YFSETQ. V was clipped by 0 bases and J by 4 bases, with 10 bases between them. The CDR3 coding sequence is TGCGCCAGCAGCTTGGCCCCCCAGGGAGAGACCCAGTACTTC. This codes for CASSLAPQGETQYF.